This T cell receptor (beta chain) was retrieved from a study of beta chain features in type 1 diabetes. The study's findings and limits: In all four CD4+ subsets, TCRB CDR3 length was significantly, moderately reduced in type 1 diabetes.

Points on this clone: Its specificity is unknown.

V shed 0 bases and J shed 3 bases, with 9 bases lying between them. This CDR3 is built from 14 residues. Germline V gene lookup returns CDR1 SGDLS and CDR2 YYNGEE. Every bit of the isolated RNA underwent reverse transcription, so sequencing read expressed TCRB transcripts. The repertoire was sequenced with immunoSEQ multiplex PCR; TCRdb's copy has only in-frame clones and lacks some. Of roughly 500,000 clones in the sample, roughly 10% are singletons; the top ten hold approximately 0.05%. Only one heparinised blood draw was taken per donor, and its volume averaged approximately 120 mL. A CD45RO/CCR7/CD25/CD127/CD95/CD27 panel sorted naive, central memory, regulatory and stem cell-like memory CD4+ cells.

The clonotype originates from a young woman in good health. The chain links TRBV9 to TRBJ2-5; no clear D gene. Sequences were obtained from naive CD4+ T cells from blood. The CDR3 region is CASSVGVREETQYF. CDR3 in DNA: TGTGCCAGCAGCGTAGGGGTCAGAGAAGAGACCCAGTACTTC.